These 3 T cell receptor beta chains were sequenced from one sample in a study of T cell responses to AZD1222 COVID-19 vaccine. The table came from immunoSEQ multiplex PCR; TCRdb's copy has only in-frame clones and leaves some out. The sample shows fewer than 150,000 clones, over 85% of them seen only once. The sequencing here drew on peripheral blood, taken on day 0 of AZD1222 vaccination. All receptors derive from an adult in good health.

The chain joins TRBV29-1 to TRBJ1-1; D is possibly TRBD1 (6 bases). V gave up 1 base and J gave up 2 bases, with 8 bases separating them. The CDR3 is made up of 13 amino acids. Germline lookup yields CDR1 SQVTM and CDR2 ANQGSEA. The CDR3 sequence: CSVEGQANTEAFF. The CDR3 coding sequence is TGCAGCGTTGAAGGACAGGCTAACACTGAAGCTTTCTTT. Filled out from reference TRBV29-1 and TRBJ1-1, the complete variable domain reads SAVISQKPSRDICQRGTSLTIQCQVDSQVTMMFWYRQQPGQSLTLIATANQGSEATYESGFVIDKFPISRPNLTFSTLTVSNMSPEDSSIYLCSVEGQANTEAFFGQGTRLTVV.

This clone came up once. The chain carries TRBV5-1 and TRBJ1-2; 7 bases map to TRBD1. There are 15 residues in the CDR3. V gave up 0 bases and J gave up 7 bases; unmatched junction bases: 9. Germline assignment: CDR1 SGHRS and CDR2 YFSETQ. The DNA of the CDR3 is TGCGCCAGCAGCTTGGTCGGCAGGGGGTCGGGTGGCTACACCTTC. Encoded protein: CASSLVGRGSGGYTF.

CDR3 sequence reads: CASSLDQGGNYGYTF. In nucleotides, the CDR3 is TGCGCCAGCAGCTTGGATCAGGGCGGGAACTATGGCTACACCTTC. The chain recombines TRBV5-1 with TRBJ1-2; D is possibly TRBD1 (5 bases). V was shortened by 0 bases and J by 2 bases, with 11 bases between the two germline ends. Germline loops: CDR1 SGHRS, CDR2 YFSETQ. This CDR3 has 15 residues.